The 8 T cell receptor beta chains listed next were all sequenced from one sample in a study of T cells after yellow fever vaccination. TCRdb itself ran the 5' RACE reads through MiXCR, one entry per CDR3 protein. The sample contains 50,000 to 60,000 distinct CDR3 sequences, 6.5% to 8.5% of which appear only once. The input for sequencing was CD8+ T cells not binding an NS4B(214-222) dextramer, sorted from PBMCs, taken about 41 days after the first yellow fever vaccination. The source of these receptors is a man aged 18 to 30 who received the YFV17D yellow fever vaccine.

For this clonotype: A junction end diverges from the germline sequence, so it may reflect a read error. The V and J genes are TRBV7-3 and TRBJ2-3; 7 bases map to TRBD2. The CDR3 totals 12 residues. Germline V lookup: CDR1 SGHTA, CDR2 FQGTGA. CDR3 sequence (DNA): TGTGCCAGCGGGGAGGGCACAGATCCGCAGTATTTT. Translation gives CASGEGTDPQYF. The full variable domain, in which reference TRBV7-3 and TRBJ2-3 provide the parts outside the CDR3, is GAGVSQTPSNKVTEKGKYVELRCDPISGHTALYWYRQSLGQGPEFLIYFQGTGAADDSGLPNDRFFAVRPEGSVSTLKIQRTERGDSAVYLCASGEGTDPQYFGPGTRLTVL.

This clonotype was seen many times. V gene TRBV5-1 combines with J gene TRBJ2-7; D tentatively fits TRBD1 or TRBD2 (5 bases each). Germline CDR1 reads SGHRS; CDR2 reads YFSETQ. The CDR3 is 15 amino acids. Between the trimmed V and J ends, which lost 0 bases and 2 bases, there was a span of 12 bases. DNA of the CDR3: TGCGCCAGCAGCTTGGTTTGGGACCGGCCCTACGAGCAGTACTTC. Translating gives CASSLVWDRPYEQYF.

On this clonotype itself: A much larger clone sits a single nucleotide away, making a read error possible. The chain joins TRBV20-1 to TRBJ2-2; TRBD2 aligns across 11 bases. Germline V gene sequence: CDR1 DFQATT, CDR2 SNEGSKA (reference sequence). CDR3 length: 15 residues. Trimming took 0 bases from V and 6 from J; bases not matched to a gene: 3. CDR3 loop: CSARETSGESGELFF. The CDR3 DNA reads TGCAGTGCTAGAGAGACTAGCGGGGAATCCGGGGAGCTGTTTTTT.

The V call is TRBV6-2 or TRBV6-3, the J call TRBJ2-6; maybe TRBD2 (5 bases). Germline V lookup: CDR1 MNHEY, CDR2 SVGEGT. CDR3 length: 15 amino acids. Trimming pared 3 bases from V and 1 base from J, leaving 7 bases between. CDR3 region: CASSYWESGANVLTF. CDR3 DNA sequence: TGTGCCAGCAGTTATTGGGAGTCTGGGGCCAACGTCCTGACTTTC.

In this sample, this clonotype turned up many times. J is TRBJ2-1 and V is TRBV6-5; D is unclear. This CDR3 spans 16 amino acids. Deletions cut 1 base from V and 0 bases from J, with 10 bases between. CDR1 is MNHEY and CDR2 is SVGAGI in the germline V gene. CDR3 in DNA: TGTGCCAGCAGTTACTTTCTTGGTAGCTCCTACAATGAGCAGTTCTTC. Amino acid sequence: CASSYFLGSSYNEQFF.

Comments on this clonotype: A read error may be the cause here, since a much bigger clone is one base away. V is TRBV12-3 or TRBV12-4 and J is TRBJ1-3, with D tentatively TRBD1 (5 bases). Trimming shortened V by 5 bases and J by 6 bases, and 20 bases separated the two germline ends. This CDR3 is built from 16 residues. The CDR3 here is CASSLTSSGMTNTIYF. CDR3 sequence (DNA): TGTGCCAGCAGTCTCACTTCTTCAGGGATGACAAACACCATATATTTT.

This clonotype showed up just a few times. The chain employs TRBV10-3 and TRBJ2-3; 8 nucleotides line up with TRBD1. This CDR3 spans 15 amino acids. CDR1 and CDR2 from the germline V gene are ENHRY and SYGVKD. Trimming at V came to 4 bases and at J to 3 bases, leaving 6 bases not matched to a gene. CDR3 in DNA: TGTGCCATCAGTGGCACAGGGGGGCGGACAGATACGCAGTATTTT. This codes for CAISGTGGRTDTQYF.

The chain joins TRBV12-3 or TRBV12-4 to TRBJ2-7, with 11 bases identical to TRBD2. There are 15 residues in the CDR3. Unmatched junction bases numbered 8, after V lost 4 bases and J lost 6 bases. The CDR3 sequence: CASSSQTSGGREQYF. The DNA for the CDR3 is TGTGCCAGCAGTTCGCAAACTAGCGGGGGACGCGAGCAGTACTTC.